The TCR beta chain described here comes from a study of response to subunit inactivated influenza vaccine. TCRdb re-derived calls from the RT-PCR reads in MiXCR, one entry per CDR3 protein. The data contain roughly 790,000 distinct CDR3 sequences, around 20% of them singletons. Study outcomes and limitations: Researchers suggested that each seasonal influenza vaccination recruits few new T cells.

The CDR3 sequence is 15 residues long. Between the trimmed V and J ends, which lost 5 bases and 4 bases, there was a span of 17 bases. Germline lookup yields CDR1 MNHEY and CDR2 SVGAGI. The count of this clonotype is one. What it binds is unknown. The source material was PBMCs from blood, sampled roughly 5 days after vaccination. The receptor was isolated from a man between 50 and 59 years old who received an inactivated influenza vaccine. V and J are TRBV6-5 and TRBJ2-5, with D possibly being TRBD2 (6 bases). The CDR3 here is CASSNNLGGRETQYF. CDR3 in DNA: TGTGCCAGCAGTAACAACCTGGGAGGCAGAGAGACCCAGTACTTC.